A single sample is the source of the 10 T cell receptor beta chains below, sequenced in a study of CD8 T cells in Susac syndrome. Random hexamers were used to reverse transcribe the RNA input (roughly 0.5 to 1 ug). One entry per CDR3 protein, called by TCRdb with MiXCR from the immunoSEQ multiplex PCR reads. Of about 140,000 distinct CDR3 sequences in the sample, 90% to 95% were seen once. The sequencing input was CD4+ T cells from PBMCs. These TCRs come from a human donor with multiple sclerosis.

V is TRBV4-1 and J is TRBJ2-7, with TRBD1 identical over 8 bases. The V gene end was trimmed by 4 bases and the J gene end by 4 bases; junction bases not matched to a gene: 6. The CDR3 runs 14 residues. The germline V gene encodes CDR1 MGHRA and CDR2 YSYEKL. The CDR3 here is CASSPRQGAYEQYF. In DNA, the CDR3 is TGCGCCAGCAGCCCTCGGCAGGGGGCTTACGAGCAGTACTTC.

The chain recombines TRBV29-1 with TRBJ2-1, with D possibly being TRBD1 (5 bases). The germline V gene encodes CDR1 SQVTM and CDR2 ANQGSEA. This CDR3 spans 13 amino acids. The V end was cut by 6 bases, the J end by 0 bases, with 9 bases between. The CDR3 nucleotides read TGCAGCGTGGGGCGGAGCTCCTACAATGAGCAGTTCTTC. Amino acid sequence: CSVGRSSYNEQFF.

The chain is built from TRBV7-2 and TRBJ1-1; no reliable D call. This CDR3 has 14 amino acids. CDR1 is SGHTA and CDR2 is FQGNSA in the germline V gene. Trimming stripped 2 bases from V and 5 bases from J, with 12 bases between. The CDR3 reads CASSLNPAGTEAFF. The CDR3 DNA reads TGTGCCAGCAGCTTAAATCCGGCAGGAACTGAAGCTTTCTTT.

V and J are TRBV20-1 and TRBJ1-6; 7 bases match TRBD1. The CDR3 sequence is 15 residues long. V lost 0 bases, J lost 14 bases, and 13 bases stayed unmatched. Germline V gene lookup returns CDR1 DFQATT and CDR2 SNEGSKA (reference sequence). This chain's CDR3 is CSARDRGTVRGALHF. The DNA of the CDR3 is TGCAGTGCTAGAGATAGAGGGACAGTGAGGGGAGCCCTCCACTTT.

The chain couples TRBV29-1 to TRBJ2-7; the D is unclear. The CDR3 is 13 amino acids. Germline V gene lookup returns CDR1 SQVTM and CDR2 ANQGSEA. Trimming took 5 bases from V and 0 from J, leaving 11 bases between them. Here the CDR3 DNA reads TGCAGCGTTTTAGGTGTCTACTCCTACGAGCAGTACTTC. Its translation is CSVLGVYSYEQYF.

The J gene is TRBJ2-7, the V gene TRBV29-1, with D perhaps matching TRBD2 (5 bases). Germline assignment: CDR1 SQVTM and CDR2 ANQGSEA. The CDR3 has 12 amino acids. V lost 7 bases to trimming and J lost 6 bases, with 16 bases between them. The CDR3 DNA sequence: TGCAGCGCGGGATTTTCTAACGGCGAGCAGTACTTC. It codes for CSAGFSNGEQYF.

This chain connects TRBV15 to TRBJ2-6; a weak D match, TRBD1 (5 bases). The germline V and J ends were trimmed by 3 bases and 1 base, with 10 bases remaining between them. The CDR3 sequence is 16 residues long. Germline assignment: CDR1 LNHNV and CDR2 YYDKDF (reference sequence). CDR3 nucleotide sequence: TGTGCCACCAGCAGGCTTACAGGTTCTGGGGCCAACGTCCTGACTTTC. Its translation: CATSRLTGSGANVLTF.

The chain has TRBV4-2 and TRBJ1-5; D may be TRBD1 (6 bases). The CDR3 is 14 residues long. V lost 0 bases to trimming and J lost 13 bases, with 16 bases between them. Germline values: CDR1 LGHNA, CDR2 YNFKEQ. CDR3 in DNA: TGTGCCAGCAGCCAAGATTGGGACGACAGGCCTCAGCATTTT. This gives the protein CASSQDWDDRPQHF.

The table lists this clonotype with a count of one. The V gene is TRBV29-1, the J gene TRBJ2-1; D unresolved. Between the trimmed V and J ends, which lost 3 bases and 13 bases, there was a span of 13 bases. CDR3 size: 11 residues. Germline V gene data show CDR1 as SQVTM and CDR2 as ANQGSEA. The CDR3 region is CSVDWADRQFF. In nucleotides, the CDR3 is TGCAGCGTTGATTGGGCCGACCGCCAGTTCTTC.

V and J are TRBV28 and TRBJ2-6; no clear D. The CDR3 spans 16 residues. With 2 bases removed from V and 3 bases from J, the gap between germline ends came to 11 bases. The germline CDR1 and CDR2 sequences are MDHEN and SYDVKM. The CDR3 DNA reads TGTGCCAGCAGTTTAGCTTCGGCAGGTGGGGCCAACGTCCTGACTTTC. Translated, it gives CASSLASAGGANVLTF.